Below, 2 T cell receptor beta chains from the same sample are listed, as sequenced in a study of spatial heterogeneity in lung cancer. Study-level findings and limits: Tumoral mutation counts were tracked by counts of expanded intratumoral alpha and beta TCRs.

TCRdb re-analysed the 5' RACE reads in MiXCR, keeping a single row per CDR3 protein. The table includes 9,500 to 10,000 distinct CDR3 sequences, about 6% detected once. No antigen has been assigned to these receptors. Time point denoted: sample taken at primary tumor resection. Sample: lung tumor tissue, taken at surgery. The origin of the receptors is a female donor with early-stage non-small cell lung cancer.

This clonotype was seen more than once but under ten times. The rearrangement uses TRBV12-3 or TRBV12-4 and TRBJ1-1; D is ambiguous. Between the trimmed V and J ends, which lost 6 bases and 5 bases, there was a span of 16 bases. This CDR3 spans 14 amino acids. The CDR3 is CASSPGAGKTEAFF. In DNA, the CDR3 is TGTGCCAGCAGCCCTGGAGCGGGGAAGACTGAAGCTTTCTTT.

This clonotype was recorded many times. The rearrangement links TRBV27 to TRBJ2-3, with D hard to call. Per germline, CDR1 MNHEY and CDR2 SMNVEV (reference sequence). CDR3 size: 14 residues. Trimming removed 2 bases from V and 0 bases from J, with 6 bases in between. CDR3 sequence: CASSLAVSTDTQYF. The CDR3 bases are TGTGCCAGCAGTTTAGCGGTTAGCACAGATACGCAGTATTTT.